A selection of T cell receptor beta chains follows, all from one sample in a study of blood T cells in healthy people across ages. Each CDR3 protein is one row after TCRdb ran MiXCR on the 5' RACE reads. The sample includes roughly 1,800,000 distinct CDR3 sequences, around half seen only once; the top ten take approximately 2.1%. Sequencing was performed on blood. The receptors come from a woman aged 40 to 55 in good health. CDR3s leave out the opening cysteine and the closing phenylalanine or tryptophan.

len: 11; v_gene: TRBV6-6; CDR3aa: ASSWTDVYGYT
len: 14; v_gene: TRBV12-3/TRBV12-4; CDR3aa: ASSTTGTSSYNEQF
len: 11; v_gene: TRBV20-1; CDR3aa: SATDRGMETQY
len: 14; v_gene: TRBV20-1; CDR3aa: SASRPLGGLNTEAF
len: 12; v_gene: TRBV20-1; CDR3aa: SEPARGGTDTQY
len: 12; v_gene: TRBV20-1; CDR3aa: SARDGQGYSGYT
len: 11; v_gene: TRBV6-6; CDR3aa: ASTPAMGAGYT
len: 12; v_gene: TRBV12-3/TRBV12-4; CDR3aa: ASSLSPGSNEQY
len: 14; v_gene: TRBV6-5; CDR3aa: ASSYGLGAFNEKLF
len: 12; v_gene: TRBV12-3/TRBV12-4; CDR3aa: ASSPEWEGLEQY
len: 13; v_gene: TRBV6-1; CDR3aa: ASSPSGPIKNEQF
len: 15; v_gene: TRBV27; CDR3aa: ASSRQSGGPRYNEQF
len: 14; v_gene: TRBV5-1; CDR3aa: ASSFPLGGIQETQY
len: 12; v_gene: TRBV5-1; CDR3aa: ASSSETPNSPLH
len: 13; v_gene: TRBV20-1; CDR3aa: SAHYSAGGTYEQY
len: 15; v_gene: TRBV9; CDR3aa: ASSVGLSKDRDNEQF
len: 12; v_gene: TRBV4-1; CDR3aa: ASSQGETSGEQY
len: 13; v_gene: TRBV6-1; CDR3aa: ASSEISGGYNEQF
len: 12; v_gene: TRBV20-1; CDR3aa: SARDQLGDYGYT
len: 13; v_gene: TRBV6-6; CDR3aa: ASSYGPSYSNEQF
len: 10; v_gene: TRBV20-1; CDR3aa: SARDRVITQY
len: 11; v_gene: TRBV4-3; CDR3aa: ASSQQVDYGYT
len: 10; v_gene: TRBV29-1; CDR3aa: SVSGAQETQY
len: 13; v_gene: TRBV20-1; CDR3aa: SSVRAITNNSPLH
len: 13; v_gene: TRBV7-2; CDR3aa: ASSFGGVRTDTQY
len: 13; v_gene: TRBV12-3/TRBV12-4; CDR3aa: ASRQGLYSYNEQF
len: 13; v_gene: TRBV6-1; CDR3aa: ASSGRITGNYGYT
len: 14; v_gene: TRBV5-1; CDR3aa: ASSLALTSGGGTQY
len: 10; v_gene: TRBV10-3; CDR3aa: AITLVADTQY